The 18 T cell receptor beta chains below all came from one sample that was sequenced in a study of cytomegalovirus exposure and HLA in healthy donors. In the PCR, 60 Vbeta and 13 Jbeta primers were used. The data were produced by immunoSEQ multiplex PCR, yet TCRdb's version contains in-frame clones alone and is incomplete. The repertoire includes roughly 190,000 clones, around 80% of them detected once, and roughly 1.9% sits in the top ten. The sequencing input was PBMCs. These receptors all come from a woman in her 30s in good health and CMV-seropositive.

The chain couples TRBV27 to TRBJ2-3, with D perhaps matching TRBD2 (6 bases). Trimming pared 6 bases from V and 3 bases from J, leaving 19 bases between. Germline V gene data show CDR1 as MNHEY and CDR2 as SMNVEV (reference sequence). This CDR3 has 16 amino acids. The CDR3 protein is CASSAQEGRATDTQYF. CDR3 nucleotides: TGTGCCAGCAGCGCGCAGGAGGGCAGGGCGACAGATACGCAGTATTTT.

The rearrangement joins TRBV2 to TRBJ1-2; 7 positions agree with TRBD1. V dropped 4 bases and J dropped 3; count of bases not matched to a gene: 2. The CDR3 extends over 13 amino acids. The germline V gene has CDR1 SNHLY and CDR2 FYNNEI. The CDR3 reads CASSGQGYYGYTF. CDR3 nucleotide sequence: TGTGCCAGCAGTGGACAGGGATACTATGGCTACACCTTC.

This clone has only one observation. The chain joins TRBV6-6 to TRBJ2-3; D not certain. The CDR3 is 13 residues long. Trimming left V 4 bases short and J 4 bases short, with 9 bases between. Germline V gene data show CDR1 as MNHNY and CDR2 as SVGAGI (reference sequence). CDR3 loop: CASSSRSADTQYF. As DNA, the CDR3 is TGTGCCAGCAGTTCCCGGTCCGCAGATACGCAGTATTTT.

The V and J genes are TRBV6-5 and TRBJ1-1; a weak D match, TRBD1 (6 bases). Trimming took off 6 bases at V and 11 bases at J, with 19 bases between the two ends. The CDR3 covers 13 residues. Germline-derived CDR1 and CDR2 are MNHEY and SVGAGI. The CDR3 coding sequence is TGTGCCAGCAGGACCTCAGGGGCGAGTAGCGCTTTCTTT. Translated: CASRTSGASSAFF.

This chain links TRBV27 with TRBJ2-7, with 7 bases lining up with TRBD1. The V segment lost 6 bases and the J segment 1 base; nucleotides outside the gene matches: 6. The CDR3 has 14 residues. Per the germline V gene, CDR1 is MNHEY and CDR2 is SMNVEV (reference sequence). The CDR3 loop reads CASSKQGYSYEQYF. CDR3 nucleotide sequence: TGTGCCAGCAGCAAACAGGGGTATTCCTACGAGCAGTACTTC.

CDR3 sequence (DNA): TGCAGTGGGGGACTAGCGGGGGGGCCCTCCTACAATGAGCAGTTCTTC. Residues: CSGGLAGGPSYNEQFF. This chain joins TRBV29-1 and TRBJ2-1, with 16 bases identical to TRBD2. This CDR3 contains 16 residues. Germline assignment: CDR1 SQVTM and CDR2 ANQGSEA.

This clone has just a few counts. The chain combines TRBV29-1 with TRBJ1-1, with 7 positions matching TRBD1. Trimming at V came to 7 bases and at J to 5 bases, leaving 7 bases not matched to a gene. Germline V gives CDR1 SQVTM, CDR2 ANQGSEA. This CDR3 contains 12 residues. The CDR3 loop reads CSALTGWTEAFF. The CDR3 DNA reads TGCAGCGCGCTGACAGGGTGGACTGAAGCTTTCTTT.

This clone showed up just once. The V gene is TRBV5-1, the J gene TRBJ2-2; 7 bases map to TRBD1. Unmatched junction bases numbered 2, after V lost 0 bases and J lost 3 bases. CDR1 and CDR2 (germline): SGHRS, YFSETQ. The CDR3 has 15 residues. CDR3 DNA sequence: TGCGCCAGCAGCTTGGTTCAGGGGGACACCGGGGAGCTGTTTTTT. Its protein is CASSLVQGDTGELFF. Full variable domain (outside the CDR3, taken from reference TRBV5-1 and TRBJ2-2): KAGVTQTPRYLIKTRGQQVTLSCSPISGHRSVSWYQQTPGQGLQFLFEYFSETQRNKGNFPGRFSGRQFSNSRSEMNVSTLELGDSALYLCASSLVQGDTGELFFGEGSRLTVL.

The J gene is TRBJ2-2, the V gene TRBV6-6; TRBD2 aligns across 8 bases. V trimming: 2 bases; J trimming: 13 bases; junction bases outside the gene matches: 9. The CDR3 has 14 amino acids. From germline, CDR1 is MNHNY and CDR2 SVGAGI (reference sequence). The CDR3 region has the DNA TGTGCCAGCAGTTACCGGTCCAGCGGGGGTTCGCTGTTTTTT. It encodes CASSYRSSGGSLFF.

V is TRBV9 and J is TRBJ2-7, with 12 positions matching TRBD1. The trim removed 3 bases at V and 7 bases at J, leaving 5 bases unmatched. The CDR3 has 14 residues. Germline V gene sequence: CDR1 SGDLS, CDR2 YYNGEE. The CDR3 bases are TGTGCCAGCAGCGAGGGACAGGGGGCGCGAGAGCAGTACTTC. It encodes CASSEGQGAREQYF.

This chain connects TRBV6-5 to TRBJ1-3; 7 bases line up with TRBD1. The CDR3 covers 15 residues. Germline assignment: CDR1 MNHEY and CDR2 SVGAGI. The ends lost 4 bases at V and 4 bases at J; junction bases unmatched: 7. The DNA of the CDR3 is TGTGCCAGCAGTTCGGGACAGCGCGTCGGAAACACCATATATTTT. As protein: CASSSGQRVGNTIYF.

CDR3 DNA: TGTGCCAGCAGCTCTCGGACAGGGTGGAACACTGAAGCTTTCTTT. Protein: CASSSRTGWNTEAFF. This chain joins TRBV5-4 and TRBJ1-1; the match to TRBD1 covers 8 bases. V lost 3 bases, J lost 1 base, and 5 bases stayed unmatched. CDR1 is SGHNT and CDR2 is YYREEE in the germline V gene (reference sequence). The CDR3 runs to 15 residues.

The chain joins TRBV4-1 to TRBJ1-3; possible D gene TRBD1, 6 bases. Trimming shortened V by 2 bases and J by 4 bases, and 15 bases separated the two germline ends. The germline CDR1 and CDR2 sequences are MGHRA and YSYEKL. The CDR3 has 16 amino acids. CDR3 nucleotides: TGCGCCAGCAGCCAAACGAAGGGGGTCTCAGGAAACACCATATATTTT. It codes for CASSQTKGVSGNTIYF.

This clone showed up just a few times. The CDR3, as DNA: TGTGCCAGCAGCTTGGTGCAGGGGGACACCGGGGAGCTGTTTTTT. It codes for CASSLVQGDTGELFF. V usage is TRBV5-4 and J usage is TRBJ2-2, with 7 bases aligning to TRBD1. The germline gives CDR1 SGHNT, CDR2 YYREEE (reference sequence). This CDR3 is built from 15 residues. J gave up 3 bases and V 0 bases, and 2 bases lay outside the gene matches.

This CDR3 reads CASSLDGSSPEQFF. The DNA of the CDR3 is TGCGCCAGCAGCTTGGATGGGAGTAGCCCTGAGCAGTTCTTC. The chain carries TRBV5-1 and TRBJ2-1, with a tentative D call TRBD2 (5 bases). The CDR3 sequence is 14 residues long. The germline V and J ends were trimmed by 0 bases and 9 bases, with 13 bases remaining between them. The germline V gene has CDR1 SGHRS and CDR2 YFSETQ.

The CDR3 loop is CASRARGSTDTQYF. CDR3 coding DNA: TGTGCCAGCCGGGCGCGCGGGAGCACAGATACGCAGTATTTT. V usage is TRBV10-3 and J usage is TRBJ2-3; tentatively, D is TRBD2 (5 bases). The V gene's germline CDR1 is ENHRY and CDR2 SYGVKD. The CDR3 is made up of 14 amino acids. Trimming cost V 10 bases and J 0 bases, with 14 bases left between them.

V usage is TRBV6-5 and J usage is TRBJ2-5; 10 positions match TRBD2. Trimming took 0 bases from V and 3 from J; bases not matched to a gene: 4. Germline V gene sequence: CDR1 MNHEY, CDR2 SVGAGI. This CDR3 contains 16 residues. The CDR3 region has the DNA TGTGCCAGCAGTTACTCCCTCGGACTAGCGGAAGAGACCCAGTACTTC. Residues: CASSYSLGLAEETQYF.

CDR3 bases: TGTGCCAGCAGCCCGTTGAAGACGAGGGTAGTCACCATATATTTT. It encodes CASSPLKTRVVTIYF. V usage is TRBV11-2 and J usage is TRBJ1-3; D not resolved. CDR1 is SGHAT and CDR2 is FQNNGV in the germline V gene. The V and J ends lost 5 bases and 9 bases respectively, with 20 bases between them. This CDR3 comprises 15 residues.